The 21 T cell receptor beta chains presented below share a single source sample, sequenced in a study of cytomegalovirus exposure and HLA in healthy donors. Only in-frame clones appear in the TCRdb table, and some are missing; sequencing was by immunoSEQ multiplex PCR. This sample has 90,000 to 130,000 clones, with approximately 94% found just once. Sequences were obtained from PBMCs. These TCRs come from a woman younger than 35 in good health and CMV-seronegative.

The chain links TRBV9 to TRBJ2-1; TRBD1 matches at 11 bases. This CDR3 has 14 residues. Losses at the gene ends were 2 bases for V and 8 bases for J; bases not matched to a gene: 3. Germline CDR1 SGDLS, CDR2 YYNGEE. As DNA, the CDR3 is TGTGCCAGCAGCGTCAGGACAGGGGGCGATGAGCAGTTCTTC. This sequence encodes CASSVRTGGDEQFF. Filled out from reference TRBV9 and TRBJ2-1, the complete variable domain reads DSGVTQTPKHLITATGQRVTLRCSPRSGDLSVYWYQQSLDQGLQFLIQYYNGEERAKGNILERFSAQQFPDLHSELNLSSLELGDSALYFCASSVRTGGDEQFFGPGTRLTVL.

This rearrangement joins TRBV7-3 to TRBJ2-1; 7 bases match TRBD1. V lost 0 bases to trimming and J lost 4 bases; unmatched junction nucleotides: 6. Germline assignment: CDR1 SGHTA and CDR2 FQGTGA. CDR3 length: 16 residues. The CDR3 DNA reads as TGTGCCAGCAGCTTAACGTCGGGACAGACGTACAATGAGCAGTTCTTC. Translation: CASSLTSGQTYNEQFF.

The V and J genes are TRBV5-1 and TRBJ1-2; TRBD1 is a possible D gene (5 bases). CDR3 length: 12 residues. Trimming took off 2 bases at V and 8 bases at J, with 10 bases between the two ends. CDR1 is SGHRS and CDR2 is YFSETQ in the germline V gene. The DNA of the CDR3 is TGCGCCAGCAGCTTTAGGGGAGGCGGCTACACCTTC. Its protein is CASSFRGGGYTF.

The chain carries TRBV7-9 and TRBJ1-2; 12 bases match TRBD1. V lost 1 base and J lost 8; bases outside the gene matches: 17. Germline values: CDR1 SEHNR, CDR2 FQNEAQ (reference sequence). The length of the CDR3 is 19 residues. The CDR3 loop is CASSLDRLKMGQGALGYTF. The CDR3 coding sequence is TGTGCCAGCAGCTTAGATCGGCTGAAGATGGGACAGGGGGCGTTAGGCTACACCTTC.

The chain couples TRBV5-6 to TRBJ2-1, with 9 positions matching TRBD2. Germline CDR1 SGHDT, CDR2 YYEEEE. CDR3 length equals 15 residues. Trimming removed 6 bases from V and 2 bases from J; junction bases left unmatched: 6. CDR3 protein: CASKGGGAAYNEQFF. The CDR3 bases are TGTGCCAGCAAGGGCGGGGGGGCCGCCTACAATGAGCAGTTCTTC.

The chain uses TRBV5-1 and TRBJ1-1; D perhaps matches TRBD1 (5 bases). The germline CDR1 and CDR2 sequences are SGHRS and YFSETQ. The CDR3 totals 14 residues. V shed 5 bases and J shed 0 bases, with 11 bases lying between them. CDR3 loop: CASRQGGLNTEAFF. The CDR3 coding sequence is TGCGCCAGCAGGCAGGGTGGGTTGAACACTGAAGCTTTCTTT. Full variable domain (rest looked up from reference TRBV5-1 and TRBJ1-1): KAGVTQTPRYLIKTRGQQVTLSCSPISGHRSVSWYQQTPGQGLQFLFEYFSETQRNKGNFPGRFSGRQFSNSRSEMNVSTLELGDSALYLCASRQGGLNTEAFFGQGTRLTVV.

The sample holds one count of this clone. V and J are TRBV4-1 and TRBJ2-6; D unresolved. The V gene lost 1 base and the J gene lost 1 base, with 5 bases spanning the gap. The CDR3 sequence is 15 residues long. Germline values: CDR1 MGHRA, CDR2 YSYEKL. CDR3 sequence (DNA): TGCGCCAGCAGCCAAGTGAGATCTGGGGCCAACGTCCTGACTTTC. It is translated as CASSQVRSGANVLTF.

The J gene is TRBJ2-7, the V gene TRBV6-6; 9 nucleotides match TRBD1. CDR3 size: 15 residues. The V segment lost 0 bases and the J segment 6 bases; nucleotides outside the gene matches: 6. The germline gives CDR1 MNHNY, CDR2 SVGAGI (reference sequence). The CDR3 coding sequence is TGTGCCAGCAGTTACTCTGGGACAGGGTTCTCCGAGCAGTACTTC. This encodes CASSYSGTGFSEQYF.

The chain combines TRBV13 with TRBJ1-2, with a tentative D call TRBD1 (6 bases). Trimming cost V 5 bases and J 8 bases, with 12 bases left between them. The CDR3 sequence is 12 residues long. The germline CDR1 and CDR2 sequences are PRHDT and FYEKMQ (reference sequence). As DNA, the CDR3 is TGTGCCAGCAGCGAGGGGACAACCGGCTACACCTTC. Protein: CASSEGTTGYTF.

V is TRBV7-9 and J is TRBJ1-2; D is perhaps TRBD1 (6 bases). This CDR3 has 14 residues. Trimming pared 1 base from V and 6 bases from J, leaving 12 bases between. Germline V CDR1 and CDR2: SEHNR, FQNEAQ (reference sequence). CDR3 sequence reads: CASSLDPGVDGYTF. The CDR3 DNA follows: TGTGCCAGCAGCTTAGATCCAGGGGTGGATGGCTACACCTTC.

J is TRBJ1-2 and V is TRBV15; 12 bases match TRBD1. The length of the CDR3 is 16 residues. Losses at the gene ends were 6 bases for V and 5 bases for J; bases not matched to a gene: 10. The germline CDR1 and CDR2 sequences are LNHNV and YYDKDF (reference sequence). CDR3 in DNA: TGTGCCACCAGGGGGGACAGGGGGCTTTCGAGGTATGGCTACACCTTC. It is translated as CATRGDRGLSRYGYTF.

This chain uses TRBV27 with TRBJ2-7; tentatively, D is TRBD1 (6 bases). Germline CDR1 MNHEY, CDR2 SMNVEV (reference sequence). Deletions cut 3 bases from V and 2 bases from J, with 14 bases between. The CDR3 is 15 residues long. The CDR3 is CASSFRQAPPYEQYF. For the CDR3, the DNA is TGTGCCAGCAGTTTCAGACAGGCACCCCCCTACGAGCAGTACTTC.

The CDR3 region is CASSSDYSSYNEQFF. The CDR3 DNA is TGTGCCAGCAGCTCGGACTACAGCTCCTACAATGAGCAGTTCTTC. This chain links TRBV7-3 with TRBJ2-1, with a tentative D call TRBD2 (6 bases). The V end lost 4 bases, the J end lost 0 bases, and 10 bases lay between the germline ends. Germline lookup yields CDR1 SGHTA and CDR2 FQGTGA. This CDR3 is 15 amino acids long.

This sequence joins TRBV6-5 and TRBJ1-2; unclear D gene. Germline CDR1 and CDR2: MNHEY and SVGAGI. This CDR3 spans 12 amino acids. V was shortened by 4 bases and J by 8 bases, with 11 bases between the two germline ends. CDR3 residues: CASSSTTGGYTF. DNA for the CDR3: TGTGCCAGCAGTTCGACTACGGGGGGCTACACCTTC.

Only one count was recorded for this clone. Other DNA sequences within the sample encode an identical CDR3. The rearrangement uses TRBV7-7 and TRBJ2-2; D gene uncertain. The CDR3 loop spans 15 amino acids. The V end was cut by 2 bases, the J end by 1 base, with 8 bases between. Germline CDR1 is SSHAT and CDR2 is FNYEAQ (reference sequence). The CDR3 coding sequence is TGTGCCAGCAGCTTACTTCCGGGGAACACCGGGGAGCTGTTTTTT. Translation: CASSLLPGNTGELFF.

CDR3 coding DNA: TGTGCCAGCAAACCAACAGGGGGTAGGCCCCAGCATTTT. It specifies CASKPTGGRPQHF. The chain has TRBV6-1 and TRBJ1-5; 8 bases map to TRBD1. Germline V gives CDR1 MNHNS, CDR2 SASEGT. The CDR3 has 13 residues. The ends lost 7 bases at V and 9 bases at J; junction bases unmatched: 8.

The genes are TRBV12-2 and TRBJ1-2. TRBV12-2 is a recognized pseudogene. The CDR3 is made up of 17 amino acids. Here the CDR3 DNA reads TGTGCAAGTCGCACTAAAGGAGGATTCGGGCCGGACTATGGCTACACCTTC. It specifies CASRTKGGFGPDYGYTF.

This clone was recorded a few times. This chain connects TRBV7-2 to TRBJ2-7; 11 bases are shared with TRBD2. V trimming: 1 base; J trimming: 3 bases; junction bases outside the gene matches: 5. CDR3 length: 16 amino acids. The V gene's germline CDR1 is SGHTA and CDR2 FQGNSA. The CDR3 region is CASSLDRTSGLYEQYF. The DNA for the CDR3 is TGTGCCAGCAGCTTAGACCGGACTAGCGGGCTCTACGAGCAGTACTTC.

The rearrangement links TRBV7-6 to TRBJ2-7; 8 bases are shared with TRBD2. This CDR3 region has 16 residues. Germline lookup yields CDR1 SGHVS and CDR2 FNYEAQ. The junction had 10 bases not matched to a gene; V was cut back by 1 base and J by 5 bases. The CDR3, as DNA: TGTGCCAGCAGCTTAGGCACAGCCGGGGGGGCCCACGAGCAGTACTTC. Protein sequence: CASSLGTAGGAHEQYF. The whole variable domain, remainder taken from reference TRBV7-6 and TRBJ2-7, is GAGVSQSPRYKVTKRGQDVALRCDPISGHVSLYWYRQALGQGPEFLTYFNYEAQQDKSGLPNDRFSAERPEGSISTLTIQRTEQRDSAMYRCASSLGTAGGAHEQYFGPGTRLTVT.

This chain links TRBV27 with TRBJ2-7, with 7 bases matching TRBD1. Germline assignment: CDR1 MNHEY and CDR2 SMNVEV (reference sequence). CDR3 length: 15 residues. V trimming: 6 bases; J trimming: 2 bases; junction bases outside the gene matches: 10. In DNA form, the CDR3 reads TGTGCCAGCAGACCTTACAGGGGCGCCCCCTACGAGCAGTACTTC. Protein: CASRPYRGAPYEQYF.

This chain connects TRBV6-4 to TRBJ2-7; 7 bases fit TRBD2. This CDR3 spans 16 amino acids. CDR1 and CDR2 from the germline V gene are MRHNA and SNTAGT. V shed 0 bases and J 2 bases; nucleotides not matched to a gene: 7. CDR3 bases: TGTGCCAGCAGTGACTCGATGCGGGGGATAGCCTACGAGCAGTACTTC. As protein: CASSDSMRGIAYEQYF.